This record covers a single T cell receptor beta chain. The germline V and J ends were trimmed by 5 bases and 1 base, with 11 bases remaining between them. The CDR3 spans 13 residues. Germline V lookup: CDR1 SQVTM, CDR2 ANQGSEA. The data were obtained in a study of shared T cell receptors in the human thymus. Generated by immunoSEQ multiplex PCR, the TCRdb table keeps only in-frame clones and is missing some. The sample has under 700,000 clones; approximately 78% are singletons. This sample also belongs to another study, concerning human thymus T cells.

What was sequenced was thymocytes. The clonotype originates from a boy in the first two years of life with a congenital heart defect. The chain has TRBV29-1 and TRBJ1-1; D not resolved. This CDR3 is CSVTESKNTEAFF. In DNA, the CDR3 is TGCAGCGTTACCGAGTCCAAGAACACTGAAGCTTTCTTT.